This T cell receptor beta chain was documented in a study of Ad26.COV2.S vaccination and SARS-CoV-2 variants. Findings of the study overall: Breadth of non-spike TCRs did not differ between vaccinees and placebo recipients.

Of note for this clone: No antigen is known for it. The same CDR3 also results from other DNA sequences found in this sample.

Stated treatment: about 20 received Ad26.COV2.S at low or high dose, single or two shots; roughly 5 received placebo; per-sample allocation not given. Sample collection was performed on day 63 after the first vaccine or placebo injection. Germline CDR1 is SGHNT and CDR2 is YENEEA. CDR3 length: 13 residues. Trimming shortened V by 1 base and J by 4 bases, and 7 bases separated the two germline ends. Repertoires were generated with immunoSEQ multiplex PCR, while TCRdb's copy carries only in-frame clones and drops some. This table holds about 480,000 clones, about 83% found once. This TCR came from a person aged 18-60 years who received the Ad26.COV2.S COVID-19 vaccine or a placebo. The input for sequencing was peripheral blood, taken in a trial of Ad26.COV2.S vaccine versus placebo. The gene calls are TRBV11-3 and TRBJ1-1, with D unclear. CDR3 amino acids: CASSLGPGTEAFF. CDR3 bases: TGTGCCAGCAGCTTAGGGCCCGGCACTGAAGCTTTCTTT.